This T cell receptor (beta chain) originates from a study of T cells in women clearing cervical HPV infection. Turning to the study itself: Controls gave blood once infection was undetectable; cases at lesion identification.

The CDR3 is 14 amino acids. Trimming took 0 bases from V and 5 from J, leaving 13 bases between them. Germline lookup yields CDR1 DFQATT and CDR2 SNEGSKA (reference sequence). Whole-study findings and limits: Repertoire richness, not evenness, was significantly elevated in CIN3+ cases versus controls. Associations may precede or follow infection; HPV-specific or memory T cells were not isolated.

Dot-blot hybridization genotyped cervical HPV amplified with MY09/MY11 PCR. Remarks on this clone: Antigen: not known. The read gets to within 3 residues of the CDR3 end, and the germline J gene fills in the rest. This same CDR3 is encoded by further DNA sequences in the sample.

The repertoire was sequenced with immunoSEQ multiplex PCR; TCRdb's copy has only in-frame clones and lacks some. Across about 30,000 clones, the top ten clones capture over 6.5% of the sample. This TCR derives from a woman between 18 and 75 years old with a cervical HPV16 infection that either progressed to CIN3+ or cleared (not recorded which). What was sequenced was blood buffy coat. The chain joins TRBV20-1 to TRBJ1-1, with D maybe TRBD1 (6 bases). The CDR3 is CSARDGQQRTEAFF. The sequenced CDR3 bases are TGCAGTGCTAGAGATGGACAGCAAAGGACTGAA.